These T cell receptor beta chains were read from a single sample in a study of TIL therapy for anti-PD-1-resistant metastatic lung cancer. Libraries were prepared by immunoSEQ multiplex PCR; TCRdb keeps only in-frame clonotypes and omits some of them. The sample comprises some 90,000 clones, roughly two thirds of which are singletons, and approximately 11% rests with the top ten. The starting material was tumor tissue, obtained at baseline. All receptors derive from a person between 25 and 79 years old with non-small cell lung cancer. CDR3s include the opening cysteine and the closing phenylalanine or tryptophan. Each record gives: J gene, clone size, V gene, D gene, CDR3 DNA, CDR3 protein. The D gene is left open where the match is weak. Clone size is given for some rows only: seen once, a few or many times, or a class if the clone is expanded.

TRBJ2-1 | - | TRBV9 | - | TGTGCCAGCAGCGCGAGCGGGCTCTCCTACAATGAGCAGTTCTTC | CASSASGLSYNEQFF
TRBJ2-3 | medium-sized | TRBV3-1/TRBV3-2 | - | TGTGCCAGCAGCCAAGAGCGGGTGGGGGATACGCAGTATTTT | CASSQERVGDTQYF
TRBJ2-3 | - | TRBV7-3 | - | TGTGCCAGCAGCTCCCCGGACAGTACAGATACGCAGTATTTT | CASSSPDSTDTQYF
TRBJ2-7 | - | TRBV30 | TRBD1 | TGTGCCTGGATTTTCCAAGGGTCAGGGGGCGGGGAGCAGTACTTC | CAWIFQGSGGGEQYF
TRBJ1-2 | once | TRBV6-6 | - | TGTGCCAGCAGTTACTCGAAGACGGCCAGCCGGGGCTACACCTTC | CASSYSKTASRGYTF
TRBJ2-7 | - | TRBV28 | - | TGTGCCAGCAGCTGGAGAGGGCTGGGAAGATCTGCCTACGAGCAGTACTTC | CASSWRGLGRSAYEQYF
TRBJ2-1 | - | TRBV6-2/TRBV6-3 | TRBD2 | TGTGCCAGCAGTCAGACTAGCGCTAGTTACAATGAGCAGTTCTTC | CASSQTSASYNEQFF
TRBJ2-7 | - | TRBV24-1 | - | TGTGCCACCAGTGGACCTCCGGAAGGGGCTGAACAGGGACCTGAATCGAAGTACTTC | CATSGPPEGAEQGPESKYF
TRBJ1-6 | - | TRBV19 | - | TGTGCCAGTAGTACGGGACTGTTAAATTCACCCCTCCACTTT | CASSTGLLNSPLHF
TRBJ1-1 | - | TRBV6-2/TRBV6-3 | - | TGTGCCAGCAACCCCCATTCGGGGGTGGGTGAAGCTTTCTTT | CASNPHSGVGEAFF
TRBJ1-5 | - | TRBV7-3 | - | TGTGCCAGCAGCCCCCCGACTGCGCGCAAACAGCCCCAGCATTTT | CASSPPTARKQPQHF
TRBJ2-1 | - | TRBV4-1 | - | TGCGCCAGCAGCCAAGCTGCAGACTACAATGAGCAGTTCTTC | CASSQAADYNEQFF
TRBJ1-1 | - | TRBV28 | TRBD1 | TGTGCCAGCAGCCACCTGGACAGGGGGGAAGCTTTCTTT | CASSHLDRGEAFF
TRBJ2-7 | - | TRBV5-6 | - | TGTGCCAGCAGCTTGGGAGGCTACGAGCAGTACTTC | CASSLGGYEQYF
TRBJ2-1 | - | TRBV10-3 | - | TGTGCCACCGGGACTGAATCCTACAATGAGCAGTTCTTC | CATGTESYNEQFF
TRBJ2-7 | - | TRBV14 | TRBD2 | TGTGCCAGCAGCCAACAATGGGGGGGTTCCTACGAGCAGTACTTC | CASSQQWGGSYEQYF
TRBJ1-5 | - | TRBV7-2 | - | TGTGCCAGCAGCTTAGCATCAGGGAGGAACGATCAGCCCCAGCATTTT | CASSLASGRNDQPQHF
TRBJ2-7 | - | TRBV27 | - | TGTGCCAGCGGGCAGAGTTCCTACGAGCAGTACTTC | CASGQSSYEQYF
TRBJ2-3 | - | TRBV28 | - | TGTGCCAGCAGTTCAGTGACAGATACGCAGTATTTT | CASSSVTDTQYF
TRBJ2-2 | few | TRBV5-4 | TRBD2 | TGTGCCAGCAGCTTACCAGCGGGAGGGCTCACCGGGGAGCTGTTTTTT | CASSLPAGGLTGELFF
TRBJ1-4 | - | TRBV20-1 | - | TGCAGTGCTAGTTCCGGGACAACTAATGAAAAACTGTTTTTT | CSASSGTTNEKLFF
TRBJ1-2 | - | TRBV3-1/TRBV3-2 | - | TGTGCCAGCAGCCAAGAAAACAGGCGCTATGGCTACACCTTC | CASSQENRRYGYTF
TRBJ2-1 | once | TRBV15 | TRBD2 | TGTGCCACCTCAGGCGGGGGATGGGGAGTTGGGGAGGATGAGCAGTTCTTC | CATSGGGWGVGEDEQFF
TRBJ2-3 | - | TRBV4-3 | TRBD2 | TGCGCCAGCAGCCAATACGGACTAGCGGGGGGTGCAGATACGCAGTATTTT | CASSQYGLAGGADTQYF
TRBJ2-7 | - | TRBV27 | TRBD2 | TGTGCCAGCAGTGTTATTAGCGGGATCTACTACGAGCAGTACTTC | CASSVISGIYYEQYF
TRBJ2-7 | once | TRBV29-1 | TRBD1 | TGCAGCGCTGGAGGGACAGGGGGGACTTACGAGCAGTACTTC | CSAGGTGGTYEQYF
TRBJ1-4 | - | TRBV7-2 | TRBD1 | TGTGCCAGCAGCCCCAGGGGACAGGGGCATGAAAAACTGTTTTTT | CASSPRGQGHEKLFF
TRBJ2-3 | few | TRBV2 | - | TGTGCCAGCAGGACGCCGGGACACCTTCAGCGCGCAGATACGCAGTATTTT | CASRTPGHLQRADTQYF
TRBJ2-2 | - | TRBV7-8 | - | TGTGCCAGCAGCTTAGGCGCCGGAAGGTCCACTGGTGGCGGGGAGCTGTTTTTT | CASSLGAGRSTGGGELFF